This passage covers 10 T cell receptor beta chains from one sample sequenced in a study of cytomegalovirus exposure and HLA in healthy donors. The PCR ran on 60 Vbeta and 13 Jbeta primers. Assay: immunoSEQ multiplex PCR; the TCRdb copy retains only in-frame clones and omits some. The sample lists roughly 190,000 clones, 78% occurring once. The sequenced material came from PBMCs. The receptor set was obtained from a woman aged 25 to 39 in good health and CMV-seropositive.

The chain couples TRBV4-1 to TRBJ2-7, with unresolved D. The CDR3 extends over 14 amino acids. The V end was cut by 0 bases, the J end by 4 bases, with 10 bases between. Germline loops: CDR1 MGHRA, CDR2 YSYEKL. The CDR3 sequence: CASSQEKQFYEQYF. CDR3 bases: TGCGCCAGCAGCCAAGAAAAACAGTTTTACGAGCAGTACTTC.

The CDR3 nucleotides are TGTGCCAGCAGCCCGGGGACCGGGGAGCTGTTTTTT. Its translation: CASSPGTGELFF. The J gene is TRBJ2-2, the V gene TRBV5-6; the D gene is possibly TRBD2 (5 bases). V lost 4 bases to trimming and J lost 5 bases, with 6 bases between them. There are 12 residues in the CDR3. From germline, CDR1 is SGHDT and CDR2 YYEEEE.

The chain combines TRBV29-1 with TRBJ2-1; 7 positions agree with TRBD2. V shed 5 bases, J shed 5 bases, and the junction held 9 bases outside the gene matches. The CDR3 covers 14 residues. Germline V gene sequence: CDR1 SQVTM, CDR2 ANQGSEA. The CDR3 loop is CSVRPTSRNNEQFF. Here the CDR3 DNA reads TGCAGCGTTCGGCCGACTAGCAGGAACAATGAGCAGTTCTTC.

The chain recombines TRBV19 with TRBJ1-5; D gene ambiguous. Germline CDR1 is LNHDA and CDR2 is SQIVND (reference sequence). There are 15 residues in the CDR3. Trimming cost V 7 bases and J 0 bases, with 13 bases left between them. The CDR3 DNA reads as TGTGCCAGTAAGGAGAGGTTCGATAGCAATCAGCCCCAGCATTTT. Amino acid sequence: CASKERFDSNQPQHF.

CDR3 DNA: TGCGCCAGCAGCCGAAACAAGGGGGCCTACAATGAGCAGTTCTTC. It specifies CASSRNKGAYNEQFF. The chain joins TRBV4-3 to TRBJ2-1, with D possibly matching TRBD1 (6 bases). Germline V gene sequence: CDR1 LGHNA, CDR2 YSLEER. CDR3 length equals 15 residues. The ends were cut back, 4 bases at V and 2 bases at J, with 12 bases in the middle.

This clone was observed a few times. The rearrangement links TRBV19 to TRBJ2-7; 9 bases are a match to TRBD1. This CDR3 spans 13 amino acids. Per germline, CDR1 LNHDA and CDR2 SQIVND (reference sequence). Losses at the gene ends were 7 bases for V and 6 bases for J; bases not matched to a gene: 7. CDR3 DNA: TGTGCCAGTATGGTGACAGGGGGGCGCGAGCAGTACTTC. Encoded protein: CASMVTGGREQYF.

The V call is TRBV5-5, the J call TRBJ1-5; D gene uncertain. The germline V and J ends were trimmed by 4 bases and 0 bases, with 14 bases remaining between them. This CDR3 has 16 residues. Germline V gene sequence: CDR1 SGHKS, CDR2 YYEKEE (reference sequence). The CDR3 region is CASSPLGGDSNQPQHF. The DNA of the CDR3 is TGTGCCAGCAGCCCATTGGGAGGCGATAGCAATCAGCCCCAGCATTTT.

The chain recombines TRBV5-1 with TRBJ2-5, with 7 bases identical to TRBD2. Germline CDR1 reads SGHRS; CDR2 reads YFSETQ. This CDR3 contains 13 residues. The J segment lost 2 bases and the V segment lost 7 bases, leaving 5 bases of the junction unmatched. The chain's CDR3 is CASRGGGQETQYF. CDR3 coding DNA: TGCGCCAGCCGGGGCGGGGGTCAAGAGACCCAGTACTTC.

CDR3 residues: CASSHSGALIRGTEAFF. The CDR3 nucleotides read TGTGCCAGCAGCCATTCTGGCGCCTTGATTCGGGGCACTGAAGCTTTCTTT. The genes are TRBV7-9 and TRBJ1-1; D is unclear. The CDR3 loop spans 17 amino acids. V was trimmed by 5 bases and J by 4 bases, leaving 23 bases between them. Germline V gene data show CDR1 as SEHNR and CDR2 as FQNEAQ (reference sequence).

This clone was observed once. The chain uses TRBV28 and TRBJ2-2, with 8 bases identical to TRBD2. V lost 5 bases, J lost 7 bases, and 9 bases stayed unmatched. CDR3 length: 15 residues. Germline V gives CDR1 MDHEN, CDR2 SYDVKM. This chain's CDR3 is CASSPGGAKSGELFF. CDR3 sequence (DNA): TGTGCCAGCAGTCCGGGGGGGGCAAAAAGCGGGGAGCTGTTTTTT.